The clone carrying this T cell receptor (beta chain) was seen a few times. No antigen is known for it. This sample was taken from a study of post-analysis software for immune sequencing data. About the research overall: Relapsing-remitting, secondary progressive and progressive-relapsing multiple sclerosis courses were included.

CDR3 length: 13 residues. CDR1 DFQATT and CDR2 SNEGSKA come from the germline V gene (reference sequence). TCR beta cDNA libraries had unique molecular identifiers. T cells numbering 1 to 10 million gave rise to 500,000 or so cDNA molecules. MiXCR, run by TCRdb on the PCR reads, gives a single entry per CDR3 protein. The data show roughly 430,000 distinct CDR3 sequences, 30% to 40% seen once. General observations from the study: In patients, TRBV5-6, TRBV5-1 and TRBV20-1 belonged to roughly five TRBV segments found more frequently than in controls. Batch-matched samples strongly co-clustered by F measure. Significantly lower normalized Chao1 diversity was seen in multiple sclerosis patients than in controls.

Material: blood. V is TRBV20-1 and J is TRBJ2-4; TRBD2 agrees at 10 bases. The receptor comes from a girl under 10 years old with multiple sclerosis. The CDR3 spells CRIAGGRGNIQYF. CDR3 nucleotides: TGCAGGATAGCGGGGGGCCGGGGAAACATTCAGTACTTC.